This T cell receptor (beta chain) came from a study of T cell responses to AZD1222 COVID-19 vaccine. Study results and caveats: Donors in the cohort were predominantly white British and more often female, and clonal diversity was possibly underestimated. No day 14 peak samples; only post-peak repertoires were characterized. Breadth and depth of Spike-specific TCRs rose after two AZD1222 doses.

With regard to this clone: Antigen: not known.

Per the germline V gene, CDR1 is SQVTM and CDR2 is ANQGSEA. The V and J ends lost 6 bases and 8 bases respectively, with 11 bases between them. This CDR3 is 11 amino acids long. Assay: immunoSEQ multiplex PCR; the TCRdb copy retains only in-frame clones and omits some. The sample has some 150,000 clones; approximately 90% are singletons. The TCR was taken from an adult in good health. The sample was peripheral blood, taken on day 0 of MenACWY control vaccination. The chain joins TRBV29-1 to TRBJ1-3, with D hard to call. CDR3 loop: CSVTQGDTIYF. For the CDR3, the DNA is TGCAGCGTGACCCAAGGAGACACCATATATTTT.